This record concerns one T cell receptor beta chain sequence. The source of the sample is a study of control samples from healthy donors and cancer patients. CDR3 size: 14 residues. Germline V gene sequence: CDR1 SGHDN, CDR2 FVKESK. V was clipped by 4 bases and J by 8 bases, with 17 bases between them. Profiling relied on immunoSEQ multiplex PCR, and the TCRdb table lists in-frame clones only, not all of them. The data hold around 130,000 clones, with about 90% observed a single time. Specimen: PBMCs. The clonotype was recovered from a man aged 50 or older with head and neck cancer. V is TRBV14 and J is TRBJ1-2; D is perhaps TRBD1 (6 bases). CDR3 residues: CASSLNSGAWGYTF. CDR3 coding DNA: TGTGCCAGCAGCCTAAATTCGGGGGCTTGGGGCTACACCTTC.